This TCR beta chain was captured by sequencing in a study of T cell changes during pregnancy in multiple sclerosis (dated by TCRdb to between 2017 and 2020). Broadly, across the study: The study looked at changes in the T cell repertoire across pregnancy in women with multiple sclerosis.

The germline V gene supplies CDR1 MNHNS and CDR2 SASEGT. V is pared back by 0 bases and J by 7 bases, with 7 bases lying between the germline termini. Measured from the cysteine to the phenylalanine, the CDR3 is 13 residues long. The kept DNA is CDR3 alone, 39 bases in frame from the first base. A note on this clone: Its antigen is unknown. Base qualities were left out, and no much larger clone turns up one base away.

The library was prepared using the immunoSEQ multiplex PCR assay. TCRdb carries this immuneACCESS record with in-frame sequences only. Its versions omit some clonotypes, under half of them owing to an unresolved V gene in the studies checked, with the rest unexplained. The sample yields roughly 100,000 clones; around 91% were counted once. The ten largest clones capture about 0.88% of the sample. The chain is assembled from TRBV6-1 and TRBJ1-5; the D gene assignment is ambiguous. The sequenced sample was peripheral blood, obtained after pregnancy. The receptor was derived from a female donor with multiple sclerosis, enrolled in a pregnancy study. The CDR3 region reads CASSEAAWQPQHF. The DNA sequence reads TGTGCCAGCAGTGAAGCGGCTTGGCAGCCCCAGCATTTT.